These 15 T cell receptor beta chains share one sample of origin, sequenced in a study of post-analysis software for immune sequencing data. Study outcomes and limitations: Comparison of patients with controls showed four or five TRBV segments more frequent in patients, TRBV5-6, TRBV5-1 and TRBV20-1 among them.

Antigens of these TCRs are unknown. Prepared TCR beta cDNA libraries contained unique molecular identifiers. MiXCR, applied by TCRdb to the PCR reads, yields one record per CDR3 protein. The repertoire consists of roughly 800,000 distinct CDR3 sequences, with 25% to 30% occurring once and the leading ten covering under 0.7%. The sequenced sample consisted of blood. These receptors were obtained from a girl between 5 and 17 years old with multiple sclerosis.

The genes are TRBV3-1 and TRBJ1-1, with 8 bases lining up with TRBD1. Germline assignment: CDR1 LGHDT and CDR2 YNNKEL (reference sequence). V shed 1 base, J shed 2 bases, and the junction held 9 bases outside the gene matches. This CDR3 has 17 residues. The CDR3 loop is CASSQGPGTGINTEAFF. The CDR3 DNA follows: TGTGCCAGCAGCCAAGGTCCCGGGACAGGAATTAACACTGAAGCTTTCTTT.

The chain joins TRBV4-3 to TRBJ2-1; weak D call: TRBD2 (5 bases). Trimming removed 3 bases from V and 0 bases from J, with 12 bases in between. Germline lookup yields CDR1 LGHNA and CDR2 YSLEER. This CDR3 contains 16 residues. The CDR3 DNA reads TGCGCCAGCAGCCACCTGTTAGCGAGCTCCTACAATGAGCAGTTCTTC. This translates into CASSHLLASSYNEQFF.

This clonotype was seen only a few times. The V call is TRBV7-2, the J call TRBJ2-7; TRBD1 matches 7 bases. Germline V gene lookup returns CDR1 SGHTA and CDR2 FQGNSA. The CDR3 covers 14 residues. J lost 3 bases, V lost 5 bases, and 7 bases had no gene match. The chain's CDR3 is CASSQYRGNYEQYF. The CDR3 DNA is TGTGCCAGCAGCCAATACAGGGGCAACTACGAGCAGTACTTC.

Only a few counts were recorded for this clonotype. The J gene is TRBJ2-1, the V gene TRBV9, with D hard to call. V was pared by 3 bases and J by 4 bases, with 23 bases between. The CDR3 consists of 18 residues. Germline assignment: CDR1 SGDLS and CDR2 YYNGEE. The CDR3 nucleotides read TGTGCCAGCAGCGGACCTCCCGACTTGGACCTGAGGTACAATGAGCAGTTCTTC. The encoded protein is CASSGPPDLDLRYNEQFF.

The chain is built from TRBV10-3 and TRBJ1-5; perhaps TRBD1 as D (6 bases). Germline V gives CDR1 ENHRY, CDR2 SYGVKD. The CDR3 contains 17 residues. V shed 0 bases and J shed 0 bases, with 12 bases lying between them. The DNA of the CDR3 is TGTGCCATCAGTGAGTCGGGGGGGCAGATTAGCAATCAGCCCCAGCATTTT. This encodes CAISESGGQISNQPQHF.

This clonotype was observed a handful of times. The gene calls are TRBV5-1 and TRBJ2-1, with D maybe TRBD1 (5 bases). The V end lost 2 bases, the J end lost 6 bases, and 12 bases lay between the germline ends. Germline V CDR1 and CDR2: SGHRS, YFSETQ. The CDR3 has 14 amino acids. CDR3 region: CASSFSGHTNEQFF. The CDR3 coding sequence is TGCGCCAGCAGCTTTTCCGGACATACCAATGAGCAGTTCTTC. Using reference TRBV5-1 and TRBJ2-1 for the parts outside the CDR3, the full variable domain is KAGVTQTPRYLIKTRGQQVTLSCSPISGHRSVSWYQQTPGQGLQFLFEYFSETQRNKGNFPGRFSGRQFSNSRSEMNVSTLELGDSALYLCASSFSGHTNEQFFGPGTRLTVL.

This clonotype appeared a few times. This chain links TRBV29-1 with TRBJ2-5; perhaps TRBD1 as D (5 bases). The J call may be wrong; the DNA end is better matched by TRBJ2-7. The CDR3 covers 12 residues. CDR1 is SQVTM, CDR2 ANQGSEA, per germline. The CDR3 loop reads CSVEERGLEQYF. As DNA, the CDR3 is TGCAGCGTTGAAGAAAGGGGTCTCGAGCAGTACTTC.

There are a few counts of this clonotype. This chain joins TRBV6-1 and TRBJ2-4; TRBD1 might be the D (5 bases). V was cut by 1 base and J by 7 bases, with 11 bases left in between. The CDR3 is 14 residues long. Germline V CDR1 and CDR2: MNHNS, SASEGT. CDR3 in DNA: TGTGCCAGCAGTGAAGGAGCAGGGATGAACATTCAGTACTTC. Residues: CASSEGAGMNIQYF.

This chain links TRBV24-1 with TRBJ1-5, with D perhaps matching TRBD1 (6 bases). In germline, CDR1 is KGHDR, CDR2 SFDVKD. The ends were cut back, 3 bases at V and 2 bases at J, with 13 bases in the middle. CDR3 length equals 16 residues. CDR3 DNA sequence: TGTGCCACCAGTGATACTCAGGGGCCCCGCAATCAGCCCCAGCATTTT. Residues: CATSDTQGPRNQPQHF.

J is TRBJ2-1 and V is TRBV11-3; the D gene is possibly TRBD2 (6 bases). Between the trimmed V and J ends, which lost 2 bases and 5 bases, there was a span of 16 bases. This CDR3 comprises 16 residues. Germline V gene data show CDR1 as SGHNT and CDR2 as YENEEA. In DNA form, the CDR3 reads TGTGCCAGCAGCTTAAGGAGGGGACTCACGCACAATGAGCAGTTCTTC. Amino acid sequence: CASSLRRGLTHNEQFF. The full variable domain, its missing parts supplied by reference TRBV11-3 and TRBJ2-1, is EAGVVQSPRYKIIEKKQPVAFWCNPISGHNTLYWYLQNLGQGPELLIRYENEEAVDDSQLPKDRFSAERLKGVDSTLKIQPAELGDSAVYLCASSLRRGLTHNEQFFGPGTRLTVL.

For this clonotype: One junction end disagrees with the germline gene, perhaps due to a read error. This chain joins TRBV6-2 or TRBV6-3 and TRBJ1-5, with D tentatively TRBD1 (6 bases). The CDR3 spans 16 residues. Germline lookup yields CDR1 MNHEY and CDR2 SVGEGT. CDR3: CASSSIQGFSNQPPHF. CDR3 in DNA: TGTGCCAGCAGTTCCATCCAGGGGTTCAGCAATCAGCCCCCGCATTTT.

The rearrangement uses TRBV7-8 and TRBJ2-7; 12 bases are a match to TRBD1. The V segment lost 4 bases and the J segment 3 bases; nucleotides outside the gene matches: 19. The germline CDR1 and CDR2 sequences are SGHVS and FQNEAQ. The CDR3 runs to 20 residues. The CDR3 loop is CASSYRDRDRGRSGNYEQYF. CDR3 nucleotides: TGTGCCAGCAGCTACAGAGACCGGGACAGGGGGCGTTCCGGTAACTACGAGCAGTACTTC.

This clonotype was counted at least ten times. This chain links TRBV6-5 with TRBJ2-7; 7 bases match TRBD1. The CDR3 covers 13 residues. Germline V gene data show CDR1 as MNHEY and CDR2 as SVGAGI. V lost 7 bases, J lost 0 bases, and 3 bases stayed unmatched. In nucleotides, the CDR3 is TGTGCCAGCACCGGACAGGACTCCTACGAGCAGTACTTC. Its translation is CASTGQDSYEQYF.

The CDR3 region has the DNA TGCAGTGCTAGATCTGAGGGACTATGGTTGGAGCAGTACTTC. Its translation: CSARSEGLWLEQYF. The rearrangement uses TRBV20-1 and TRBJ2-5; 7 nucleotides agree with TRBD2. Trimming removed 2 bases from V and 11 bases from J; junction bases left unmatched: 14. The CDR3 runs to 14 residues. Germline CDR1 and CDR2: DFQATT and SNEGSKA (reference sequence).

This clonotype was seen more than once but under ten times. The chain carries TRBV20-1 and TRBJ2-4; D is ambiguous. CDR3 length: 11 residues. V was clipped by 5 bases and J by 8 bases, with 10 bases between them. Germline CDR1 reads DFQATT; CDR2 reads SNEGSKA (reference sequence). CDR3 coding DNA: TGCAGTGCTGTAGAGTTGGACATTCAGTACTTC. It specifies CSAVELDIQYF.